This T cell receptor (beta chain) emerged from a study of cytomegalovirus exposure and HLA in healthy donors. The CDR3 totals 15 residues. V shed 4 bases and J 7 bases; nucleotides not matched to a gene: 6. Germline CDR1 reads SGHDT; CDR2 reads YYEEEE. Note on this clone: Its antigen is not known.

The study ran its PCR with 60 Vbeta and 13 Jbeta primers. Some clones are missing from TCRdb's copy, which holds only in-frame ones; the method was immunoSEQ multiplex PCR. The table lists approximately 180,000 clones, around 80% of them singletons. The study's findings and limits: The authors excluded some V segments, including TRBV6-2 and TRBV6-3, as indistinguishable. Earlier findings revealed that most TCR beta V segments proved productive either about 87% or about 30% of the time.

This sequence was found in a woman younger than 45 in good health and CMV-seropositive. This chain connects TRBV5-6 to TRBJ1-4; TRBD1 matches 11 bases. Sequenced sample: PBMCs. This chain's CDR3 is CASSRRTGGIEKLFF. The CDR3 nucleotides read TGTGCCAGCAGCCGCAGGACAGGGGGCATTGAAAAACTGTTTTTT.